This paragraph reports one T cell receptor (beta chain). Each CDR3 protein gets one entry after TCRdb re-called the 5' RACE reads with MiXCR. The repertoire holds hundreds of thousands of distinct CDR3 sequences, with roughly 20% as singletons. This specimen comes from a study of T-cell memory formation after mild COVID-19. Study-wide context: TCR clusters showed largely donor specificity.

The sample was PBMCs or a T cell subset sorted from them (not recorded which). The clonotype comes from an adult woman who had mild COVID-19 (a few samples of this study predate the infection). Cell type and time point are not known.

For the CDR3, the DNA is TGTGCCAGCAGCCCAACTGGACAGGAAGCTTTCTTT. Protein product: CASSPTGQEAFF. The chain combines TRBV13 with TRBJ1-1; perhaps TRBD1 as D (6 bases). CDR3 length: 12 residues. V lost 5 bases to trimming and J lost 8 bases, with 12 bases between them. CDR1 and CDR2 (germline): PRHDT, FYEKMQ (reference sequence).